These 14 T cell receptor beta chains came from one sample sequenced in a study of long-term antiretroviral therapy in people with HIV. Run at survey level, the immunoSEQ assay was version v3.0. Clones were read by immunoSEQ multiplex PCR, and TCRdb kept only the in-frame ones, dropping some. The data hold about 39,000 clones, with roughly 82% observed a single time. The material sequenced was unsorted PBMCs, taken 0.6 years after starting antiretroviral therapy. These receptors were obtained from a man younger than 30 with HIV.

The chain uses TRBV7-9 and TRBJ2-5; the D gene could be TRBD1 or TRBD2 (5 bases each). Germline CDR1 and CDR2: SEHNR and FQNEAQ (reference sequence). The CDR3 is 14 residues long. V dropped 0 bases and J dropped 5 bases, with 10 bases sitting between them. The CDR3 here is CASSLARGRETQYF. The CDR3 bases are TGTGCCAGCAGCTTAGCCCGGGGACGGGAGACCCAGTACTTC.

The chain combines TRBV6-1 with TRBJ2-7; 15 nucleotides line up with TRBD2. Looked up from germline, CDR1 is MNHNS and CDR2 is SASEGT. The junction had 0 bases not matched to a gene; V was cut back by 3 bases and J by 3 bases. The length of the CDR3 is 15 residues. The CDR3 DNA reads TGTGCCAGCAGTGAGGGACTAGCGGGAGGCTACGAGCAGTACTTC. The encoded protein is CASSEGLAGGYEQYF.

J is TRBJ1-4 and V is TRBV7-9; 8 nucleotides match TRBD1. Germline V CDR1 and CDR2: SEHNR, FQNEAQ (reference sequence). After removal of 4 bases from V and 8 bases from J, the junction contained 9 bases not matched to a gene. The CDR3 covers 15 residues. The CDR3 region has the DNA TGTGCCAGCAGCTCTCCGGGACAGGACATGGAAAAACTGTTTTTT. This sequence encodes CASSSPGQDMEKLFF.

This chain connects TRBV14 to TRBJ2-2, with D perhaps matching TRBD2 (6 bases). The germline CDR1 and CDR2 sequences are SGHDN and FVKESK. The CDR3 spans 17 residues. Trimming shortened V by 0 bases and J by 0 bases, and 11 bases separated the two germline ends. The CDR3 reads CASSQDLASANTGELFF. CDR3 nucleotide sequence: TGTGCCAGCAGCCAAGATTTAGCTAGCGCGAACACCGGGGAGCTGTTTTTT. The full variable domain, with the rest looked up from reference TRBV14 and TRBJ2-2, is EAGVTQFPSHSVIEKGQTVTLRCDPISGHDNLYWYRRVMGKEIKFLLHFVKESKQDESGMPNNRFLAERTGGTYSTLKVQPAELEDSGVYFCASSQDLASANTGELFFGEGSRLTVL.

CDR3 sequence: CASSQGLRDGYTF. The DNA of the CDR3 is TGTGCCAGCAGCCAAGGCCTCCGTGATGGCTACACCTTC. The J gene is TRBJ1-2, the V gene TRBV14, with D hard to call. V was cut by 1 base and J by 6 bases, with 9 bases left in between. Looked up from germline, CDR1 is SGHDN and CDR2 is FVKESK. The CDR3 totals 13 residues.

In this sample, this clone turned up once. The chain joins TRBV27 to TRBJ2-7; D not resolved. This CDR3 comprises 13 residues. Germline CDR1 MNHEY, CDR2 SMNVEV (reference sequence). With 3 bases removed from V and 3 bases from J, the gap between germline ends came to 9 bases. For the CDR3, the DNA is TGTGCCAGCAGTTTTCACAACGGCTACGAGCAGTACTTC. Protein sequence: CASSFHNGYEQYF.

This clone has more than one count but fewer than ten. The chain employs TRBV28 and TRBJ2-7, with no clear D. Germline-derived CDR1 and CDR2 are MDHEN and SYDVKM. The CDR3 covers 12 residues. V was shortened by 7 bases and J by 3 bases, with 10 bases between the two germline ends. CDR3 DNA sequence: TGTGCCAGCACCGGCAGAATCTACGAGCAGTACTTC. It yields the protein CASTGRIYEQYF.

V usage is TRBV18 and J usage is TRBJ2-1; TRBD2 agrees at 13 bases. Trimming took 3 bases from V and 2 from J; bases not matched to a gene: 4. This CDR3 has 17 amino acids. Germline V gene sequence: CDR1 KGHSH, CDR2 LQKENI. DNA for the CDR3: TGTGCCAGCTCACCCCTGGGACTAGCGGGACCCTACAATGAGCAGTTCTTC. It yields the protein CASSPLGLAGPYNEQFF.

V gene TRBV5-8 combines with J gene TRBJ2-1; tentative D call: TRBD2 (5 bases). Germline CDR1 SGHTS, CDR2 YDEGEE. Deletions cut 2 bases from V and 6 bases from J, with 12 bases between. This CDR3 spans 14 amino acids. The CDR3 protein is CASSFLGAVNEQFF. The CDR3 DNA is TGTGCCAGCAGCTTCCTCGGAGCGGTCAATGAGCAGTTCTTC.

This chain connects TRBV25-1 to TRBJ1-1; the D gene is possibly TRBD1 (5 bases). The CDR3 length is 12 residues. The V end lost 6 bases, the J end lost 4 bases, and 9 bases lay between the germline ends. CDR1 is MGHDK and CDR2 is SYGVNS in the germline V gene. The CDR3 nucleotides read TGTGCCAGCAGCAGGGTTTCCACTGAAGCTTTCTTT. It yields the protein CASSRVSTEAFF.

The J gene is TRBJ2-2, the V gene TRBV6-5; D is ambiguous. Trimming cost V 10 bases and J 2 bases, with 14 bases left between them. There are 14 residues in the CDR3. Germline CDR1 MNHEY, CDR2 SVGAGI. CDR3 region: CATRRTVNTGELFF. CDR3 nucleotide sequence: TGTGCCACCCGCCGGACGGTCAACACCGGGGAGCTGTTTTTT.

This sequence joins TRBV28 and TRBJ2-7, with 8 bases aligning to TRBD2. Germline V gene data show CDR1 as MDHEN and CDR2 as SYDVKM. This CDR3 is 13 amino acids long. After removal of 5 bases from V and 2 bases from J, the junction contained 2 bases not matched to a gene. CDR3 protein: CASSPGGAYEQYF. The CDR3 region has the DNA TGTGCCAGCAGTCCCGGGGGGGCCTACGAGCAGTACTTC.

DNA for the CDR3: TGTGCCAGCAGCCTCTACCACGGACAGGGAAACCTCCTCTCTGGAAACACCATATATTTT. Translation: CASSLYHGQGNLLSGNTIYF. This chain joins TRBV7-8 and TRBJ1-3; TRBD1 agrees at 8 bases. CDR1 and CDR2 from the germline V gene are SGHVS and FQNEAQ. There are 20 residues in the CDR3. Trimming removed 5 bases from V and 0 bases from J; junction bases left unmatched: 18.

This clone was seen only a few times. The chain links TRBV5-1 to TRBJ2-5; tentatively, D is TRBD1 (6 bases). The CDR3 is made up of 14 amino acids. Germline values: CDR1 SGHRS, CDR2 YFSETQ. V lost 1 base and J lost 2, with 9 bases in between. CDR3 residues: CASSLSGTQETQYF. Here the CDR3 DNA reads TGCGCCAGCAGCTTGTCCGGGACACAAGAGACCCAGTACTTC.